This T cell receptor beta chain is drawn from a study of T cells in Graves' hyperthyroidism and ophthalmopathy. CDR1 is SNHLY, CDR2 FYNNEI, per germline. The CDR3 consists of 17 residues. J lost 0 bases, V lost 5 bases, and 6 bases had no gene match. From RNA transcripts, TCR beta CDR3 regions were amplified. The TCR CDR3 was amplified in a first-round RT-PCR using the HTBI primer set. TCRdb processed the multiplex PCR reads anew with MiXCR; each CDR3 protein has one entry. The sample records a few hundred thousand distinct CDR3 sequences, roughly 50% being singletons. Clinical symptoms, serum thyroxine, TRAb, thyroid ultrasound and orbital computed tomography established diagnosis.

The clonotype originates from a woman aged 18 to 35 with Graves' hyperthyroidism. Sequenced material: peripheral blood or thyroid tissue (not recorded which). This chain joins TRBV2 and TRBJ1-6; TRBD1 matches at 8 bases. CDR3 region: CASSTTGVSSYNSPLHF. For the CDR3, the DNA is TGTGCCAGCAGTACGACAGGGGTGAGCTCCTATAATTCACCCCTCCACTTT.